The next 21 T cell receptor beta chains were all read from a single sample in a study of T cell responses to AZD1222 COVID-19 vaccine. Sequencing was performed with immunoSEQ multiplex PCR; in TCRdb, only in-frame clones are kept and a portion is missing. Of roughly 170,000 clones in the sample, roughly nine tenths were seen once. The input for sequencing was peripheral blood, taken on day 0 of AZD1222 vaccination. These receptors originate from an adult in good health.

The chain recombines TRBV10-1 with TRBJ1-1; no firm D call. The CDR3 is made up of 16 amino acids. Per the germline V gene, CDR1 is WNHNN and CDR2 is SYGVQD (reference sequence). Between the trimmed V and J ends, which lost 4 bases and 1 base, there was a span of 16 bases. As DNA, the CDR3 is TGCGCCAGCAGTGGGGGTTTCGGAGGGAGGAACACTGAAGCTTTCTTT. Its translation is CASSGGFGGRNTEAFF.

This clone was seen a handful of times. The rearrangement links TRBV6-1 to TRBJ2-7, with a weak D call TRBD2 (7 bases). V lost 2 bases, J lost 5 bases, and 16 bases lay in between. The CDR3 has 15 residues. Germline loops: CDR1 MNHNS, CDR2 SASEGT. CDR3 DNA: TGTGCCAGCAGTGAATGGGGGGGCCGCCAGGACGAGCAGTACTTC. Encoded protein: CASSEWGGRQDEQYF.

The CDR3 here is CASAKGQTYEQYF. DNA for the CDR3: TGTGCCAGTGCGAAGGGACAGACCTACGAGCAGTACTTC. The V call is TRBV19, the J call TRBJ2-7; TRBD1 matches at 7 bases. The germline V gene has CDR1 LNHDA and CDR2 SQIVND (reference sequence). The trim removed 8 bases at V and 2 bases at J, leaving 6 bases unmatched. This CDR3 is 13 amino acids long.

The chain carries TRBV6-5 and TRBJ1-1; D gene unclear. V lost 4 bases to trimming and J lost 4 bases, with 10 bases between them. The CDR3 is 13 amino acids. Germline V CDR1 and CDR2: MNHEY, SVGAGI. The DNA for the CDR3 is TGTGCCAGCAGTTTCTCCGGAAGCACTGAAGCTTTCTTT. Its translation: CASSFSGSTEAFF.

The genes are TRBV12-5 and TRBJ1-2, with D possibly being TRBD1 (6 bases). V was clipped by 4 bases and J by 4 bases, with 25 bases between them. The CDR3 has 18 residues. Germline loops: CDR1 LGHNT, CDR2 FRNRAP. The CDR3 spells CASGSSPGPGAGGYGYTF. Here the CDR3 DNA reads TGTGCTAGTGGTTCCTCTCCGGGACCAGGGGCGGGTGGCTATGGCTACACCTTC.

The chain combines TRBV6-5 with TRBJ2-3; D is uncertain. The CDR3 contains 16 residues. The V and J ends lost 2 bases and 6 bases respectively, with 18 bases between them. Germline V gene sequence: CDR1 MNHEY, CDR2 SVGAGI. The CDR3 region has the DNA TGTGCCAGCAGTTACGGGCTCTCATATAGACCGGATACGCAGTATTTT. Translation gives CASSYGLSYRPDTQYF.

The chain combines TRBV15 with TRBJ2-1; 9 bases align to TRBD2. Per the germline V gene, CDR1 is LNHNV and CDR2 is YYDKDF (reference sequence). The V segment lost 1 base and the J segment 1 base; nucleotides outside the gene matches: 11. There are 19 residues in the CDR3. The CDR3 sequence is CATSRVPAGGLVSYNEQFF. DNA of the CDR3: TGTGCCACCAGCAGAGTTCCCGCGGGAGGGCTCGTATCCTACAATGAGCAGTTCTTC.

The CDR3 bases are TGCGCCAGCAGCCCCGGGACAGGGGATGGCTACACCTTC. This encodes CASSPGTGDGYTF. This chain links TRBV5-1 with TRBJ1-2; 10 bases align to TRBD1. CDR3 size: 13 residues. CDR1 is SGHRS and CDR2 is YFSETQ in the germline V gene. Trimming removed 4 bases from V and 6 bases from J; junction bases left unmatched: 3.

The V call is TRBV24-1, the J call TRBJ1-2; D not resolved. The V end lost 3 bases, the J end lost 0 bases, and 4 bases lay between the germline ends. Per the germline V gene, CDR1 is KGHDR and CDR2 is SFDVKD. The CDR3 sequence is 13 residues long. The CDR3 sequence: CATSDIANYGYTF. DNA of the CDR3: TGTGCCACCAGTGATATCGCTAACTATGGCTACACCTTC.

This clone was counted only a few times. This sample also contains other DNA sequences that code for the same CDR3. V gene TRBV19 combines with J gene TRBJ1-5; D remains unclear. The germline V gene encodes CDR1 LNHDA and CDR2 SQIVND (reference sequence). The germline V and J ends were trimmed by 5 bases and 2 bases, with 7 bases remaining between them. The length of the CDR3 is 13 residues. The CDR3 sequence is CASSSGGNQPQHF. CDR3 in DNA: TGTGCCAGTAGTTCCGGGGGCAATCAGCCCCAGCATTTT. The variable domain in full, with the rest retrieved from reference TRBV19 and TRBJ1-5, is DGGITQSPKYLFRKEGQNVTLSCEQNLNHDAMYWYRQDPGQGLRLIYYSQIVNDFQKGDIAEGYSVSREKKESFPLTVTSAQKNPTAFYLCASSSGGNQPQHFGDGTRLSIL.

The chain has TRBV21-1 and TRBJ1-2; the D call of TRBD1 is as the table states it, not checked on the DNA. TRBV21-1 is annotated as a pseudogene. The CDR3 loop spans 16 amino acids. Here the CDR3 reads CASSKGPGQFLYGYTF. The CDR3 DNA is TGTGCCAGCAGCAAAGGGCCGGGACAGTTCCTATATGGCTACACCTTC.

This chain connects TRBV7-2 to TRBJ2-1; 7 nucleotides match TRBD1. The J segment lost 0 bases and the V segment lost 4 bases, leaving 6 bases of the junction unmatched. The germline gives CDR1 SGHTA, CDR2 FQGNSA. CDR3 length: 16 residues. The chain's CDR3 is CASSSRTGDSYNEQFF. CDR3 bases: TGTGCCAGCAGCTCGAGGACAGGCGACTCCTACAATGAGCAGTTCTTC.

The chain joins TRBV5-6 to TRBJ1-2; 9 bases match TRBD1. There are 14 residues in the CDR3. V shed 2 bases and J 3 bases; nucleotides not matched to a gene: 2. In germline, CDR1 is SGHDT, CDR2 YYEEEE. CDR3 DNA: TGTGCCAGCAGCTTCGGACAGGGGCACTATGGCTACACCTTC. The encoded protein is CASSFGQGHYGYTF.

This rearrangement joins TRBV11-2 to TRBJ1-1; TRBD1 matches at 7 bases. The CDR3 extends over 15 amino acids. Trimming at V came to 1 base and at J to 2 bases, leaving 4 bases not matched to a gene. In germline, CDR1 is SGHAT, CDR2 FQNNGV. CDR3 in amino acids: CASSLGTGRNTEAFF. The DNA of the CDR3 is TGTGCCAGCAGCTTAGGGACAGGTAGAAACACTGAAGCTTTCTTT. The full variable domain, rest sourced from reference TRBV11-2 and TRBJ1-1, is EAGVAQSPRYKIIEKRQSVAFWCNPISGHATLYWYQQILGQGPKLLIQFQNNGVVDDSQLPKDRFSAERLKGVDSTLKIQPAKLEDSAVYLCASSLGTGRNTEAFFGQGTRLTVV.

The genes are TRBV7-9 and TRBJ1-1, with 8 bases lining up with TRBD1. This CDR3 comprises 13 residues. Germline lookup yields CDR1 SEHNR and CDR2 FQNEAQ (reference sequence). The J segment lost 14 bases and the V segment lost 7 bases, leaving 15 bases of the junction unmatched. The CDR3 region has the DNA TGTGCCAGCATCGGGGCAGGGGGCGCGATCGTATTCTTT. Protein sequence: CASIGAGGAIVFF.

The rearrangement joins TRBV24-1 to TRBJ1-3; a possible D gene is TRBD1 (5 bases). The germline gives CDR1 KGHDR, CDR2 SFDVKD. There are 12 residues in the CDR3. Trimming took 7 bases from V and 8 from J, leaving 11 bases between them. CDR3 in amino acids: CATRGVGDTIYF. The CDR3 nucleotides read TGTGCCACCAGAGGGGTCGGTGACACCATATATTTT.

This sequence joins TRBV29-1 and TRBJ2-3; D may match TRBD1 or TRBD2 (6 bases each). The CDR3 has 12 residues. V was shortened by 4 bases and J by 2 bases, with 7 bases between the two germline ends. CDR1 SQVTM and CDR2 ANQGSEA come from the germline V gene. CDR3 in amino acids: CSVGGATDTQYF. CDR3 DNA sequence: TGCAGCGTTGGGGGGGCCACAGATACGCAGTATTTT.

V usage is TRBV6-5 and J usage is TRBJ1-2, with D unclear. Deletions cut 6 bases from V and 5 bases from J, with 13 bases between. The CDR3 totals 13 residues. CDR1 is MNHEY, CDR2 SVGAGI, per germline. The CDR3 sequence: CASRDLLRYGYTF. The CDR3 DNA follows: TGTGCCAGCAGAGACCTCCTTAGGTATGGCTACACCTTC.

The chain joins TRBV27 to TRBJ1-5; no firm D call. CDR3 size: 14 residues. Germline CDR1 and CDR2: MNHEY and SMNVEV (reference sequence). V dropped 4 bases and J dropped 11 bases, with 18 bases sitting between them. CDR3 in DNA: TGTGCCAGCAGTTATTCCCTGGGCCTTGGGTCCCAGCATTTT. Its translation: CASSYSLGLGSQHF.

The rearrangement links TRBV7-6 to TRBJ2-1; D call uncertain. The germline CDR1 and CDR2 sequences are SGHVS and FNYEAQ. CDR3 length: 15 residues. V lost 1 base, J lost 9 bases, and 16 bases lay in between. The CDR3, as DNA: TGTGCCAGCAGCTTAGAGTACAGAGATTACGGTGAGCAGTTCTTC. Protein product: CASSLEYRDYGEQFF.

The chain combines TRBV7-2 with TRBJ1-4; TRBD1 matches 7 bases. The CDR3 has 15 residues. The V gene end was trimmed by 5 bases and the J gene end by 9 bases; junction bases not matched to a gene: 12. CDR1 and CDR2 from the germline V gene are SGHTA and FQGNSA. In nucleotides, the CDR3 is TGTGCCAGCAGCCCTCAGGAGGGGGCGGATAAAAAACTGTTTTTT. This encodes CASSPQEGADKKLFF. The full variable domain, its missing parts supplied by reference TRBV7-2 and TRBJ1-4, is GAGVSQSPSNKVTEKGKDVELRCDPISGHTALYWYRQSLGQGLEFLIYFQGNSAPDKSGLPSDRFSAERTGGSVSTLTIQRTQQEDSAVYLCASSPQEGADKKLFFGSGTQLSVL.